This T cell receptor (beta chain) was retrieved from a study of tumor-infiltrating lymphocytes in primary liver carcinoma. Study details: Cases comprised patients with primary liver carcinoma who received surgical resection.

Study conclusions and caveats: Tumors carried a top-250-clone fraction significantly exceeding that of blood (p = 0.039).

Regarding this clonotype: Its antigen is undetermined.

Blood RNA originated from unsorted whole blood, with germline DNA additionally extracted. These patients lived with chronic HBV infection and had never been treated. Peripheral blood, around 4 milliliters, was collected prior to surgery. V shed 1 base and J 4 bases; nucleotides not matched to a gene: 7. This CDR3 region has 17 residues. Germline V gene sequence: CDR1 LGHNT, CDR2 FRNRAP. TCR beta cDNA was reverse-transcribed from about 0.45 ug of total RNA. The reaction used a constant-region primer and ProtoScript II reverse transcriptase. Three nested multiplex PCR rounds, a slightly modified ARM-PCR, produced the libraries for TCR beta. The study ran its first two PCR rounds for roughly 10 cycles each, using TRBV1-TRBV30 forward primers and a C-beta reverse primer. TCRdb itself ran the multiplex PCR reads through MiXCR, one entry per CDR3 protein. In the table there are 310,000 or so distinct CDR3 sequences, 65% of which are singletons.

This TCR was recovered from a man in his forties or fifties with primary liver carcinoma and hepatitis B virus infection. Sequenced sample: peripheral blood. The rearrangement links TRBV12-5 to TRBJ2-2; TRBD2 matches 9 bases. The CDR3 sequence is CASGLGLAVGATGELFF. The CDR3 coding sequence is TGTGCTAGTGGTTTGGGACTAGCGGTCGGGGCCACCGGGGAGCTGTTTTTT.